This T cell receptor beta chain was documented in a study of control samples from healthy donors and cancer patients. TCRdb's table, derived via immunoSEQ multiplex PCR, lists solely in-frame clones and lacks some. The sample carries 90,000 to 150,000 clones, more than 75% recorded once. Sequences were obtained from blood. The receptor was isolated from a young man in good health.

CDR3 nucleotides: TGTGCCAGCAGCGCAAACAGCTACTCTGGAAACACCATATATTTT. Protein: CASSANSYSGNTIYF. This chain joins TRBV9 and TRBJ1-3; the D is unclear. The length of the CDR3 is 15 residues. V was cut by 3 bases and J by 0 bases, with 10 bases left in between. Per the germline V gene, CDR1 is SGDLS and CDR2 is YYNGEE.